In this sample, the clone carrying this T cell receptor beta chain turned up a few times. Its antigen is currently unknown. This record comes from a study of cytomegalovirus exposure and HLA in healthy donors. About the research overall: A subsequent analysis reported that the 120 validation repertoires were produced on the same platform that had also been used for the roughly 670 first-cohort repertoires.

General observations from the study: In vitro data verified a few CMV-associated chains as specific for CMV antigens. Accounts indicate the classifier identified cytomegalovirus status with strong specificity and sensitivity.

The CDR3 consists of 12 residues. V gave up 8 bases and J gave up 3 bases, with 10 bases separating them. From germline, CDR1 is SNHLY and CDR2 FYNNEI. This table comes from immunoSEQ multiplex PCR, and its TCRdb copy is limited to in-frame clones, with some not included. The table has some 150,000 clones, around 84% seen once; the top ten hold about 2.2%. The sample was PBMCs. The chain joins TRBV2 to TRBJ1-1; D gene unclear. The origin of this receptor is a human donor in good health. CDR3 DNA sequence: TGTGCCAGCCTTAACGGTTACACTGAAGCTTTCTTT. Translated, it gives CASLNGYTEAFF. The full variable domain, with the rest looked up from reference TRBV2 and TRBJ1-1, is EPEVTQTPSHQVTQMGQEVILRCVPISNHLYFYWYRQILGQKVEFLVSFYNNEISEKSEIFDDQFSVERPDGSNFTLKIRSTKLEDSAMYFCASLNGYTEAFFGQGTRLTVV.